The next 15 T cell receptor beta chains were all read from a single sample in a study of blood T cell repertoires in COVID-19. The method was immunoSEQ multiplex PCR; TCRdb's version includes in-frame clones alone and lacks a portion of them. This table holds 150,000 to 180,000 clones, about four fifths found once. The sample taken for sequencing was peripheral blood. Every receptor here comes from a man aged 60 to 75 with acute or convalescent COVID-19.

The chain links TRBV4-3 to TRBJ1-5; no firm D call. With 0 bases removed from V and 9 bases from J, the gap between germline ends came to 15 bases. This CDR3 spans 15 amino acids. The germline V gene has CDR1 LGHNA and CDR2 YSLEER. CDR3 sequence: CASSQDRAARGPQHF. The CDR3 DNA sequence: TGCGCCAGCAGCCAAGATCGAGCGGCCCGGGGGCCCCAGCATTTT.

The chain employs TRBV30 and TRBJ2-1, with D hard to call. The V and J ends lost 2 bases and 0 bases respectively, with 5 bases between them. Germline CDR1 GTSNPN, CDR2 SVGIG (reference sequence). The CDR3 runs 13 residues. CDR3: CAWSTTSYNEQFF. The CDR3 coding sequence is TGTGCCTGGAGTACAACCTCCTACAATGAGCAGTTCTTC.

V is TRBV7-2 and J is TRBJ1-3; a possible D gene is TRBD1 (6 bases). Germline V gene data show CDR1 as SGHTA and CDR2 as FQGNSA. Between the trimmed V and J ends, which lost 5 bases and 3 bases, there was a span of 11 bases. The CDR3 consists of 14 residues. CDR3 coding DNA: TGTGCCAGCAGCATGACAGGTGGTGGAAACACCATATATTTT. Its protein product is CASSMTGGGNTIYF.

The chain joins TRBV6-5 to TRBJ2-5; TRBD1 agrees at 9 bases. Germline-derived CDR1 and CDR2 are MNHEY and SVGAGI. J gave up 5 bases and V 5 bases, and 9 bases lay outside the gene matches. The CDR3 loop spans 15 amino acids. The CDR3 spells CASSLGTGSYETQYF. The CDR3 DNA reads as TGTGCCAGCAGTCTCGGGACAGGGAGCTACGAGACCCAGTACTTC.

This clone showed up just once. This chain links TRBV19 with TRBJ2-7, with TRBD2 matching 14 bases. Germline CDR1 and CDR2: LNHDA and SQIVND (reference sequence). The CDR3 has 13 residues. The ends lost 8 bases at V and 5 bases at J; junction bases unmatched: 2. The DNA for the CDR3 is TGTGCCAGTGGGACTAGCGGGGGAGACGAGCAGTACTTC. Amino acids: CASGTSGGDEQYF. The whole variable domain, remainder taken from reference TRBV19 and TRBJ2-7, is DGGITQSPKYLFRKEGQNVTLSCEQNLNHDAMYWYRQDPGQGLRLIYYSQIVNDFQKGDIAEGYSVSREKKESFPLTVTSAQKNPTAFYLCASGTSGGDEQYFGPGTRLTVT.

This sequence joins TRBV5-6 and TRBJ1-2, with unresolved D. The V end was cut by 4 bases, the J end by 2 bases, with 6 bases between. Germline V gives CDR1 SGHDT, CDR2 YYEEEE. The CDR3 sequence is 12 residues long. CDR3 protein: CASSLRNYGYTF. The CDR3 nucleotides are TGTGCCAGCAGCCTCCGGAACTATGGCTACACCTTC.

The CDR3, as DNA: TGTGCCAGCAGCCGGGGAGTACTGAACACTGAAGCTTTCTTT. Protein sequence: CASSRGVLNTEAFF. J is TRBJ1-1 and V is TRBV14; D is ambiguous. Germline assignment: CDR1 SGHDN and CDR2 FVKESK. With 4 bases removed from V and 0 bases from J, the gap between germline ends came to 9 bases. The CDR3 spans 14 residues.

The CDR3 DNA sequence: TGTGCCATCAGTGAGTCGTCGGGCGCTAGCGGGGGAACAGATACGCAGTATTTT. Translation gives CAISESSGASGGTDTQYF. The chain uses TRBV10-3 and TRBJ2-3, with TRBD2 matching over 10 bases. The CDR3 runs to 18 residues. The germline V gene has CDR1 ENHRY and CDR2 SYGVKD. J lost 3 bases, V lost 0 bases, and 9 bases had no gene match.

The chain is built from TRBV2 and TRBJ1-5, with D possibly matching TRBD1 (6 bases). The germline gives CDR1 SNHLY, CDR2 FYNNEI. V lost 7 bases, J lost 2 bases, and 6 bases lay in between. The CDR3 has 12 amino acids. The DNA for the CDR3 is TGTGCCAGCACAGGGGGCAATCAGCCCCAGCATTTT. Translation gives CASTGGNQPQHF.

This chain connects TRBV30 to TRBJ2-1; 8 nucleotides align to TRBD2. The germline CDR1 and CDR2 sequences are GTSNPN and SVGIG (reference sequence). The CDR3 consists of 15 residues. The junction had 16 bases not matched to a gene; V was cut back by 3 bases and J by 12 bases. CDR3 in amino acids: CAWSPQRERGRGQFF. CDR3 in DNA: TGTGCCTGGAGCCCTCAGCGGGAGCGGGGCCGGGGGCAGTTCTTC.

The chain recombines TRBV11-2 with TRBJ2-3; 9 bases fit TRBD2. Trimming took 4 bases from V and 2 from J; bases not matched to a gene: 10. Germline CDR1 SGHAT, CDR2 FQNNGV. This CDR3 region has 17 residues. The CDR3 DNA reads as TGTGCCAGCAGCTCCACGACTAGCGGAGTTCCCACAGATACGCAGTATTTT. It codes for CASSSTTSGVPTDTQYF.

This clone turned up a few times. This chain joins TRBV4-1 and TRBJ2-7, with 7 bases lining up with TRBD1. Germline V gene lookup returns CDR1 MGHRA and CDR2 YSYEKL. V lost 0 bases to trimming and J lost 2 bases; unmatched junction nucleotides: 7. There are 16 residues in the CDR3. CDR3 region: CASSQDRSQGAYEQYF. CDR3 coding DNA: TGCGCCAGCAGCCAAGATCGGAGTCAGGGGGCCTACGAGCAGTACTTC.

The chain links TRBV9 to TRBJ2-2; no clear D. Germline V gene sequence: CDR1 SGDLS, CDR2 YYNGEE. The CDR3 is 14 amino acids. The V end lost 0 bases, the J end lost 3 bases, and 6 bases lay between the germline ends. The CDR3 DNA sequence: TGTGCCAGCAGCGTAGTCCCGGACACCGGGGAGCTGTTTTTT. Protein sequence: CASSVVPDTGELFF.

This clone was seen only a few times. The chain is built from TRBV19 and TRBJ2-7; D possibly corresponds to TRBD1 (7 bases). V shed 2 bases and J shed 9 bases, with 20 bases lying between them. Germline values: CDR1 LNHDA, CDR2 SQIVND (reference sequence). The CDR3 consists of 15 residues. This CDR3 is CASSISTGLRGMQYF. CDR3 sequence (DNA): TGTGCCAGTAGTATATCGACAGGGTTACGGGGGATGCAGTACTTC.

The V call is TRBV4-3, the J call TRBJ2-1; 7 bases line up with TRBD2. This CDR3 has 15 residues. The V segment lost 0 bases and the J segment 9 bases; nucleotides outside the gene matches: 8. Per the germline V gene, CDR1 is LGHNA and CDR2 is YSLEER. CDR3 nucleotides: TGCGCCAGCAGCCAAGAGAGTAGGACTAGAGCTGAGCAGTTCTTC. Its protein product is CASSQESRTRAEQFF.